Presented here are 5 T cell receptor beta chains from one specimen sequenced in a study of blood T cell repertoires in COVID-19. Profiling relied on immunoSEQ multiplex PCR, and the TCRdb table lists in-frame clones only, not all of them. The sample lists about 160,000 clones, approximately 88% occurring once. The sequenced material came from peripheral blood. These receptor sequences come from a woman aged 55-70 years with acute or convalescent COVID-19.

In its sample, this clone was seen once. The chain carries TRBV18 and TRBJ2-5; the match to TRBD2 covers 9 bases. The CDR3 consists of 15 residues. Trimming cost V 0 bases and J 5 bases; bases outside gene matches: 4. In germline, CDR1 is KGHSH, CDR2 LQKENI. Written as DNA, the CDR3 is TGTGCCAGCTCACCACCCAGCGGGGGGCCGGAGACCCAGTACTTC. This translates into CASSPPSGGPETQYF.

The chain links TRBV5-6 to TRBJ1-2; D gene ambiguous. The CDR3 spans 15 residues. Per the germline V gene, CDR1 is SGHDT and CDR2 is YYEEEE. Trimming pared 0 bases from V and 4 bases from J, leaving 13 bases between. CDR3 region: CASSLAGASAYGYTF. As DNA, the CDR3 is TGTGCCAGCAGCTTGGCGGGAGCGTCGGCCTATGGCTACACCTTC. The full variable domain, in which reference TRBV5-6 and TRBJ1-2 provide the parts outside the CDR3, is DAGVTQSPTHLIKTRGQQVTLRCSPKSGHDTVSWYQQALGQGPQFIFQYYEEEERQRGNFPDRFSGHQFPNYSSELNVNALLLGDSALYLCASSLAGASAYGYTFGSGTRLTVV.

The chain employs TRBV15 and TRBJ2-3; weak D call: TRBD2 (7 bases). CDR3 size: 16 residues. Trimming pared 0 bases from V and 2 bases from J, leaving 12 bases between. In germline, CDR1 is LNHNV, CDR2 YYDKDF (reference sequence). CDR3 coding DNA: TGTGCCACCAGCAGAGACGGCGCGGGGGCCACAGATACGCAGTATTTT. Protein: CATSRDGAGATDTQYF.

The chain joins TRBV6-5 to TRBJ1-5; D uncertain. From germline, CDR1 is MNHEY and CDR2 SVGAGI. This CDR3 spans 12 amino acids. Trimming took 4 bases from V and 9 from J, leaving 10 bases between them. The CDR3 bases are TGTGCCAGCAGTTTTAATTCGGGGCCCCAGCATTTT. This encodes CASSFNSGPQHF.

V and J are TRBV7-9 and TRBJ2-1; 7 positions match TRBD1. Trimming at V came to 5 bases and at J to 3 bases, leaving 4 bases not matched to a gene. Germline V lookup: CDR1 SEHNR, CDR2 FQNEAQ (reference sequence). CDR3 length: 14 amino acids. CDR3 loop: CASSLGGSYNEQFF. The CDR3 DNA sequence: TGTGCCAGCAGCCTAGGGGGCAGCTACAATGAGCAGTTCTTC. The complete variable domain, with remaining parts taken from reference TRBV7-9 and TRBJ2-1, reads DTGVSQNPRHKITKRGQNVTFRCDPISEHNRLYWYRQTLGQGPEFLTYFQNEAQLEKSRLLSDRFSAERPKGSFSTLEIQRTEQGDSAMYLCASSLGGSYNEQFFGPGTRLTVL.